This TCR beta chain came from a study of resident and recirculating memory T cells in vitiligo. Study in general: Each patient gave two lesional and two nonlesional epidermal shave biopsies, plus PBMCs.

Regarding this clone: Its antigen is unidentified.

Trimming stripped 3 bases from V and 5 bases from J, with 14 bases between. Germline loops: CDR1 SGHDT, CDR2 YYEEEE. The CDR3 sequence is 14 residues long. Profiled with immunoSEQ multiplex PCR; TCRdb holds only in-frame clones, not every one. The sample holds around 43,000 clones, 92% seen once. Whole-study results and caveats: Different lesions suggested infiltration by different T cell clones.

The chain links TRBV5-6 to TRBJ2-5, with D possibly being TRBD1 (5 bases). The sequence was collected from a male donor with vitiligo. The sample consisted of blood. The CDR3 coding sequence is TGTGCCAGCAGCTCGAAAGGGGTAGGGGAGACCCAGTACTTC. It yields the protein CASSSKGVGETQYF.